This entry lists 30 T cell receptor beta chains sequenced from one sample in a study of shared clonotypes between healthy human individuals. The repertoire was sequenced with immunoSEQ multiplex PCR; TCRdb's copy has only in-frame clones and lacks some. The table lists more than 2 million clones, 85% to 95% of them singletons. Sequenced sample: naive CD4+ T cells sorted from blood. Subset denoted: CD45RA+ positively selected. The receptors stem from a young man in good health.

This rearrangement joins TRBV6-1 to TRBJ2-7; D is uncertain. The germline V gene encodes CDR1 MNHNS and CDR2 SASEGT. This CDR3 spans 13 amino acids. V lost 4 bases to trimming and J lost 4 bases, with 11 bases between them. CDR3 sequence (DNA): TGTGCCAGCAGTGCGGACGGTACATACGAGCAGTACTTC. Amino acids: CASSADGTYEQYF.

This chain joins TRBV28 and TRBJ1-1, with a possible D match to TRBD1 (5 bases). Germline V gene data show CDR1 as MDHEN and CDR2 as SYDVKM. With 3 bases removed from V and 4 bases from J, the gap between germline ends came to 12 bases. This CDR3 has 14 residues. CDR3 DNA: TGTGCCAGCAGTTTTGAGGGGCTGGGCACTGAAGCTTTCTTT. Its translation: CASSFEGLGTEAFF.

The chain has TRBV5-1 and TRBJ2-1; TRBD2 agrees at 9 bases. Looked up from germline, CDR1 is SGHRS and CDR2 is YFSETQ. This CDR3 contains 16 residues. Germline trimming cut 4 bases from V and 10 bases from J; bases unmatched to any gene: 15. CDR3 sequence (DNA): TGCGCCAGCAGCCGAAACCCGGGACTAGCATCTGGCGAGCAGTTCTTC. This codes for CASSRNPGLASGEQFF.

The chain couples TRBV7-2 to TRBJ2-7; D may be TRBD1 or TRBD2 (5 bases each). This CDR3 has 15 residues. The germline V gene encodes CDR1 SGHTA and CDR2 FQGNSA. Trimming removed 4 bases at V and 0 bases at J, with 13 bases between. The CDR3, as DNA: TGTGCCAGCAGCTCTCGGGGCTACAGCTCCTACGAGCAGTACTTC. Translating it yields CASSSRGYSSYEQYF.

The CDR3 loop reads CASSDSGGAVGELFF. The CDR3, as DNA: TGTGCCAGCAGTGACTCTGGGGGCGCGGTCGGGGAGCTGTTTTTT. The rearrangement links TRBV6-4 to TRBJ2-2, with a tentative D call TRBD1 (6 bases). The CDR3 spans 15 residues. The germline V gene has CDR1 MRHNA and CDR2 SNTAGT. V was shortened by 0 bases and J by 7 bases, with 12 bases between the two germline ends.

The CDR3 reads CASSSRTSGFSTDTQYF. Here the CDR3 DNA reads TGCGCCAGCAGCTCAAGGACTAGCGGGTTTAGCACAGATACGCAGTATTTT. The chain combines TRBV5-1 with TRBJ2-3, with 11 bases matching TRBD2. The V gene end was trimmed by 3 bases and the J gene end by 0 bases; junction bases not matched to a gene: 6. Germline loops: CDR1 SGHRS, CDR2 YFSETQ. CDR3 length: 17 residues.

The chain couples TRBV7-9 to TRBJ1-2; D unclear. Germline V CDR1 and CDR2: SEHNR, FQNEAQ (reference sequence). V lost 0 bases and J lost 4, with 12 bases in between. This CDR3 contains 15 residues. The CDR3 spells CASSLAGVASYGYTF. In DNA form, the CDR3 reads TGTGCCAGCAGCTTAGCTGGGGTCGCCTCCTATGGCTACACCTTC.

The chain employs TRBV9 and TRBJ2-2; D unresolved. The germline gives CDR1 SGDLS, CDR2 YYNGEE. V lost 2 bases and J lost 1, with 3 bases in between. This CDR3 has 13 amino acids. The CDR3, as DNA: TGTGCCAGCAGCGTCGAGAACACCGGGGAGCTGTTTTTT. Translation: CASSVENTGELFF.

This chain links TRBV29-1 with TRBJ2-1; 8 bases align to TRBD1. Germline V gene data show CDR1 as SQVTM and CDR2 as ANQGSEA. This CDR3 comprises 14 residues. J was trimmed by 9 bases and V by 4 bases; bases with no gene match: 11. CDR3 sequence: CSVGFGTGFREQFF. As DNA, the CDR3 is TGCAGCGTTGGATTCGGGACAGGTTTCCGTGAGCAGTTCTTC.

This clone showed up just once. V and J are TRBV5-1 and TRBJ2-1; 11 bases map to TRBD2. The CDR3 runs 17 residues. Germline V gene sequence: CDR1 SGHRS, CDR2 YFSETQ. V dropped 3 bases and J dropped 2; count of bases not matched to a gene: 7. The CDR3 DNA is TGCGCCAGCAGCTCCCTGACTAGCGGGGTCACCTACAATGAGCAGTTCTTC. This encodes CASSSLTSGVTYNEQFF. Drawing the rest from reference TRBV5-1 and TRBJ2-1, the complete variable domain is KAGVTQTPRYLIKTRGQQVTLSCSPISGHRSVSWYQQTPGQGLQFLFEYFSETQRNKGNFPGRFSGRQFSNSRSEMNVSTLELGDSALYLCASSSLTSGVTYNEQFFGPGTRLTVL.

This chain joins TRBV19 and TRBJ1-2; tentative D call: TRBD1 (5 bases). This CDR3 spans 14 amino acids. Per germline, CDR1 LNHDA and CDR2 SQIVND (reference sequence). The V end lost 0 bases, the J end lost 8 bases, and 13 bases lay between the germline ends. The CDR3 loop is CASSIDQGSGGYTF. CDR3 coding DNA: TGTGCCAGTAGTATAGATCAGGGTTCTGGCGGCTACACCTTC.

This chain links TRBV6-5 with TRBJ2-7; D might be TRBD1 (5 bases). The CDR3 is 13 amino acids. Trimming left V 2 bases short and J 5 bases short, with 10 bases between. Germline V gene sequence: CDR1 MNHEY, CDR2 SVGAGI. The CDR3 region is CASSYAGWDEQYF. The CDR3 DNA follows: TGTGCCAGCAGTTACGCAGGGTGGGACGAGCAGTACTTC.

V and J are TRBV27 and TRBJ2-7; D unresolved. The CDR3 runs to 16 residues. V lost 0 bases, J lost 5 bases, and 17 bases lay in between. Germline CDR1 and CDR2: MNHEY and SMNVEV (reference sequence). The CDR3 region has the DNA TGTGCCAGCAGTTTATCGGGCCAACTTGGGATCAACGAGCAGTACTTC. Its translation: CASSLSGQLGINEQYF.

A word on this clone: Given a much more abundant clone one base away, this may be a read error. The chain recombines TRBV27 with TRBJ2-5, with no clear D. V was cut by 3 bases and J by 0 bases, with 5 bases left in between. The CDR3 contains 13 residues. Germline CDR1 and CDR2: MNHEY and SMNVEV (reference sequence). Here the CDR3 reads CASSFGYQETQYF. CDR3 DNA sequence: TGTGCCAGCAGTTTTGGGTACCAAGAGACCCAGTACTTC.

As regards this clone: This same CDR3 is encoded by further DNA sequences in the sample. The chain joins TRBV5-6 to TRBJ1-1; perhaps TRBD1 as D (5 bases). The V gene's germline CDR1 is SGHDT and CDR2 YYEEEE. Between the trimmed V and J ends, which lost 4 bases and 0 bases, there was a span of 7 bases. This CDR3 has 13 amino acids. The CDR3 nucleotides are TGTGCCAGCAGCCGGACACTGAACACTGAAGCTTTCTTT. It yields the protein CASSRTLNTEAFF.

The rearrangement joins TRBV7-3 to TRBJ2-3; no clear D. The CDR3 contains 16 residues. The V end lost 7 bases, the J end lost 0 bases, and 17 bases lay between the germline ends. Germline V gene data show CDR1 as SGHTA and CDR2 as FQGTGA. The CDR3 region has the DNA TGTGCCAGCATCCCTGTCCCCCTCGGGAGCACAGATACGCAGTATTTT. Translated: CASIPVPLGSTDTQYF.

This clone was observed a single time. The chain joins TRBV5-4 to TRBJ1-2, with TRBD1 matching 7 bases. CDR3 length: 17 amino acids. The junction had 18 bases not matched to a gene; V was cut back by 8 bases and J by 2 bases. Germline V gene sequence: CDR1 SGHNT, CDR2 YYREEE (reference sequence). The CDR3, as DNA: TGTGCCAGTAAAGCCGGAACAGGGGCGACTCTAAACTATGGCTACACCTTC. Encoded protein: CASKAGTGATLNYGYTF. The whole variable domain, remainder taken from reference TRBV5-4 and TRBJ1-2, is ETGVTQSPTHLIKTRGQQVTLRCSSQSGHNTVSWYQQALGQGPQFIFQYYREEENGRGNFPPRFSGLQFPNYSSELNVNALELDDSALYLCASKAGTGATLNYGYTFGSGTRLTVV.

This clone showed up just a few times. Other DNA sequences within the sample encode an identical CDR3. CDR3 loop: CASSAGSYEQYF. The CDR3 nucleotides read TGTGCCAGCAGTGCAGGATCCTACGAGCAGTACTTC. The V and J genes are TRBV6-1 and TRBJ2-7; D gene ambiguous. The CDR3 spans 12 residues. V dropped 4 bases and J dropped 1 base, with 5 bases sitting between them. Germline-derived CDR1 and CDR2 are MNHNS and SASEGT.

This clone is a singleton in its sample. The chain combines TRBV5-1 with TRBJ2-7, with 7 bases matching TRBD2. Trimming removed 0 bases from V and 4 bases from J; junction bases left unmatched: 7. CDR3 length: 15 amino acids. Germline assignment: CDR1 SGHRS and CDR2 YFSETQ. In DNA form, the CDR3 reads TGCGCCAGCAGCTTGGCCCTAGCGGAGGGATACGAGCAGTACTTC. The encoded protein is CASSLALAEGYEQYF.

About this clone: Other DNA sequences in this specimen translate into the identical CDR3. The chain has TRBV9 and TRBJ2-5; TRBD1 agrees at 7 bases. Germline V CDR1 and CDR2: SGDLS, YYNGEE. J lost 2 bases, V lost 0 bases, and 4 bases had no gene match. The CDR3 consists of 15 residues. CDR3 nucleotide sequence: TGTGCCAGCAGCGTAGTAGGGGGCCTACAAGAGACCCAGTACTTC. Its protein is CASSVVGGLQETQYF. The entire variable domain, with the rest obtained from reference TRBV9 and TRBJ2-5, is as follows: DSGVTQTPKHLITATGQRVTLRCSPRSGDLSVYWYQQSLDQGLQFLIQYYNGEERAKGNILERFSAQQFPDLHSELNLSSLELGDSALYFCASSVVGGLQETQYFGPGTRLLVL.

The chain uses TRBV27 and TRBJ2-3; D gene uncertain. Looked up from germline, CDR1 is MNHEY and CDR2 is SMNVEV (reference sequence). Trimming shortened V by 5 bases and J by 2 bases, and 14 bases separated the two germline ends. The CDR3 has 15 amino acids. The CDR3 loop reads CASSPLFGNTDTQYF. CDR3 nucleotide sequence: TGTGCCAGCAGTCCGTTGTTCGGCAACACAGATACGCAGTATTTT.

Concerning this clone: The same CDR3 is also encoded by other DNA sequences in this sample. This chain links TRBV18 with TRBJ2-5; 8 bases agree with TRBD1. V lost 3 bases to trimming and J lost 5 bases; unmatched junction nucleotides: 5. The CDR3 totals 14 residues. Germline V gives CDR1 KGHSH, CDR2 LQKENI. CDR3 region: CASSPDRAGETQYF. The DNA of the CDR3 is TGTGCCAGCTCACCGGACAGGGCGGGGGAGACCCAGTACTTC.

The genes are TRBV9 and TRBJ2-1; D call uncertain. The V gene's germline CDR1 is SGDLS and CDR2 YYNGEE. The CDR3 is 14 amino acids. V was pared by 2 bases and J by 4 bases, with 10 bases between. The DNA for the CDR3 is TGTGCCAGCAGCGTGTCGGCAACGTACAATGAGCAGTTCTTC. This codes for CASSVSATYNEQFF.

The chain carries TRBV7-9 and TRBJ2-5, with unresolved D. The CDR3 is 13 amino acids. Germline CDR1 and CDR2: SEHNR and FQNEAQ (reference sequence). The V gene lost 3 bases and the J gene lost 5 bases, with 10 bases spanning the gap. The CDR3 bases are TGTGCCAGCAGCTTGGTCGTGGGGGAGACCCAGTACTTC. Protein product: CASSLVVGETQYF.

The rearrangement joins TRBV14 to TRBJ2-7, with a weak D call TRBD1 (6 bases). V was shortened by 2 bases and J by 3 bases, with 14 bases between the two germline ends. The CDR3 runs 15 residues. CDR1 SGHDN and CDR2 FVKESK come from the germline V gene. CDR3 loop: CASSQYVGALYEQYF. In DNA form, the CDR3 reads TGTGCCAGCAGCCAATACGTGGGGGCCCTCTACGAGCAGTACTTC.

V usage is TRBV6-5 and J usage is TRBJ2-5; D gene unclear. Trimming cost V 3 bases and J 10 bases, with 6 bases left between them. CDR3 length: 10 amino acids. Germline-derived CDR1 and CDR2 are MNHEY and SVGAGI. CDR3 DNA sequence: TGTGCCAGCAGTTATCCTAACCAGTACTTC. It is translated as CASSYPNQYF.

In the case of this clone: A much larger clone lies one base from this, so it may be a read error. At the DNA level, this CDR3 is encoded by other sequences in the same sample as well. This rearrangement joins TRBV2 to TRBJ2-7; no clear D. The germline CDR1 and CDR2 sequences are SNHLY and FYNNEI. The CDR3 loop spans 12 amino acids. V shed 6 bases and J shed 0 bases, with 6 bases lying between them. The CDR3 coding sequence is TGTGCCAGCAGCCCCAGCTCCTACGAGCAGTACTTC. Protein sequence: CASSPSSYEQYF.

The V call is TRBV18, the J call TRBJ2-2; 7 bases line up with TRBD1. CDR3 length: 16 residues. Germline-derived CDR1 and CDR2 are KGHSH and LQKENI. The V gene end was trimmed by 2 bases and the J gene end by 4 bases; junction bases not matched to a gene: 7. This CDR3 reads CASSPWGTEGTGELFF. CDR3 DNA sequence: TGTGCCAGCTCACCATGGGGGACAGAGGGCACCGGGGAGCTGTTTTTT.

The V call is TRBV21-1, the J call TRBJ2-1; whether TRBD2, the table's D call, matches the DNA was not checked. TRBV21-1 is annotated as a pseudogene. This CDR3 is 14 amino acids long. The CDR3 DNA reads TGTGCCAGCAAGACTAGCGGGAGTTCCAATGAGCAGTTCTTC. Translation: CASKTSGSSNEQFF.

The chain has TRBV2 and TRBJ2-7; TRBD2 might be the D (5 bases). CDR1 and CDR2 (germline): SNHLY, FYNNEI. This CDR3 is 12 amino acids long. Trimming pared 6 bases from V and 6 bases from J, leaving 12 bases between. DNA for the CDR3: TGTGCCAGCAGCGAACTAGTATCCGAGCAGTACTTC. This codes for CASSELVSEQYF.